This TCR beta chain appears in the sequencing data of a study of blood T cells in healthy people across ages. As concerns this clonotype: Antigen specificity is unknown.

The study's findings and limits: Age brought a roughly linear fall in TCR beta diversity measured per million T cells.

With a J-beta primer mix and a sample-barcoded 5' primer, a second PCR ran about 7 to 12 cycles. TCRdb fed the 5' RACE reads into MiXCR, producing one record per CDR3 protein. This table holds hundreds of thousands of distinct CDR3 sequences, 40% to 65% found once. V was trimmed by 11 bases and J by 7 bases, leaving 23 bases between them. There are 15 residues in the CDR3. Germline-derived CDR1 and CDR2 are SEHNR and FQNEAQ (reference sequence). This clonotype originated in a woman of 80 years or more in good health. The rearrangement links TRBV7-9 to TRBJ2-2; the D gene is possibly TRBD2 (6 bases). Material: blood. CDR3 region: CAEPEEGRFSGELFF. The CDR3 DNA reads TGTGCCGAACCCGAGGAGGGAAGGTTCAGCGGGGAGCTGTTTTTT.